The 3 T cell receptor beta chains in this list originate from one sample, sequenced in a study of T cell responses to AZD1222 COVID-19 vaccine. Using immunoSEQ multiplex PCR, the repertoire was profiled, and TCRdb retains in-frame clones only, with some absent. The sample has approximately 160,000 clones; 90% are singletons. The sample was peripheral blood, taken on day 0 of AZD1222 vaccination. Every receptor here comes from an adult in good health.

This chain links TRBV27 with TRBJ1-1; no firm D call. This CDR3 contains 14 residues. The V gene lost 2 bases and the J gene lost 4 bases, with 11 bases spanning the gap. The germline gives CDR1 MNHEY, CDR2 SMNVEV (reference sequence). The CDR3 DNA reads TGTGCCAGCAGTTTAAACGGAGCAGGCACTGAAGCTTTCTTT. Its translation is CASSLNGAGTEAFF.

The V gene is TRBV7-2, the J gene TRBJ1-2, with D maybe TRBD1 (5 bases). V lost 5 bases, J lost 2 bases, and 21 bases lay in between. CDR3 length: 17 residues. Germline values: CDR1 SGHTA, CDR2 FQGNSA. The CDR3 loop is CASSPDLWGRPNYGYTF. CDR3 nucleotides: TGTGCCAGCAGCCCCGATCTGTGGGGCAGGCCCAACTATGGCTACACCTTC.

Here the CDR3 DNA reads TGTGCCAGCAGCTTAAAAGGACAGGGGGTGGCCAAAAACATTCAGTACTTC. It translates to CASSLKGQGVAKNIQYF. The rearrangement joins TRBV11-3 to TRBJ2-4; 10 positions match TRBD1. Unmatched junction bases numbered 5, after V lost 2 bases and J lost 1 base. CDR1 SGHNT and CDR2 YENEEA come from the germline V gene. The length of the CDR3 is 17 residues.